Each of the 30 T cell receptor beta chains below was sequenced from the same sample in a study of Ad26.COV2.S vaccination and SARS-CoV-2 variants. Indicated treatment: roughly 20 received Ad26.COV2.S at low or high dose, single or two shots; roughly five received placebo; per-sample allocation not given. Sample collection was performed on day 63 after the first vaccine or placebo injection. Assay used: immunoSEQ multiplex PCR; TCRdb lists only in-frame clones, some missing. The sample contains 400,000 to 500,000 clones, 70% to 90% of which appear only once. Sequencing was performed on peripheral blood, taken in a trial of Ad26.COV2.S vaccine versus placebo. The receptor source for this set is a person between 18 and 65 years old who received the Ad26.COV2.S COVID-19 vaccine or a placebo.

The chain links TRBV7-6 to TRBJ2-2; D not resolved. Trimming shortened V by 3 bases and J by 4 bases, and 9 bases separated the two germline ends. CDR3 length equals 14 residues. Per germline, CDR1 SGHVS and CDR2 FNYEAQ. CDR3 in DNA: TGTGCCAGCAGCTTTGGGGTACCCACCGGGGAGCTGTTTTTT. Protein product: CASSFGVPTGELFF.

V usage is TRBV7-3 and J usage is TRBJ2-1; 9 bases align to TRBD1. From germline, CDR1 is SGHTA and CDR2 FQGTGA. The CDR3 totals 17 residues. J lost 0 bases, V lost 5 bases, and 8 bases had no gene match. The CDR3 sequence: CASSPWAGQGSYNEQFF. CDR3 coding DNA: TGTGCCAGCAGCCCTTGGGCGGGACAGGGCTCCTACAATGAGCAGTTCTTC.

This chain uses TRBV4-1 with TRBJ2-5; 7 nucleotides agree with TRBD2. V lost 4 bases and J lost 1; bases outside the gene matches: 9. Germline CDR1 reads MGHRA; CDR2 reads YSYEKL. CDR3 length: 16 amino acids. CDR3 amino acids: CASSLTTGGGQETQYF. The CDR3 DNA sequence: TGCGCCAGCAGCCTGACGACGGGGGGTGGCCAAGAGACCCAGTACTTC.

This rearrangement joins TRBV6-5 to TRBJ2-3, with 10 nucleotides matching TRBD2. Germline V gives CDR1 MNHEY, CDR2 SVGAGI. Trimming at V came to 5 bases and at J to 5 bases, leaving 7 bases not matched to a gene. The CDR3 contains 15 residues. The CDR3 protein is CASSLAPSGGDTQYF. CDR3 nucleotide sequence: TGTGCCAGCAGTCTCGCTCCTAGCGGGGGAGATACGCAGTATTTT.

The chain uses TRBV15 and TRBJ1-1; D perhaps matches TRBD1 (5 bases). The germline V and J ends were trimmed by 0 bases and 3 bases, with 8 bases remaining between them. The CDR3 sequence is 14 residues long. Germline loops: CDR1 LNHNV, CDR2 YYDKDF (reference sequence). CDR3 in amino acids: CATSRDLGHTEAFF. In DNA form, the CDR3 reads TGTGCCACCAGCAGAGATTTGGGGCACACTGAAGCTTTCTTT. The whole variable domain, remainder taken from reference TRBV15 and TRBJ1-1, is DAMVIQNPRYQVTQFGKPVTLSCSQTLNHNVMYWYQQKSSQAPKLLFHYYDKDFNNEADTPDNFQSRRPNTSFCFLDIRSPGLGDTAMYLCATSRDLGHTEAFFGQGTRLTVV.

This chain joins TRBV6-4 and TRBJ1-3; D perhaps matches TRBD1 (5 bases). V dropped 2 bases and J dropped 3 bases, with 14 bases sitting between them. The CDR3 totals 16 residues. CDR1 MRHNA and CDR2 SNTAGT come from the germline V gene. DNA for the CDR3: TGTGCCAGCAGTGACGGTCTGGGGACCGGTGGAAACACCATATATTTT. Translation: CASSDGLGTGGNTIYF.

The V gene is TRBV5-4, the J gene TRBJ2-1, with D perhaps TRBD2 (6 bases). Deletions cut 3 bases from V and 2 bases from J, with 18 bases between. CDR3 length equals 17 residues. The germline gives CDR1 SGHNT, CDR2 YYREEE (reference sequence). The CDR3 is CASSSPSAGWAYNEQFF. In nucleotides, the CDR3 is TGTGCCAGCAGCTCCCCCAGTGCGGGGTGGGCCTACAATGAGCAGTTCTTC.

This chain joins TRBV15 and TRBJ2-1; D is ambiguous. This CDR3 is 17 amino acids long. V lost 1 base and J 2 bases, leaving 15 bases between the germline ends. Germline values: CDR1 LNHNV, CDR2 YYDKDF (reference sequence). CDR3 sequence (DNA): TGTGCCACCAGCAGAGCACGTAAGGCACACACCTACAATGAGCAGTTCTTC. Protein product: CATSRARKAHTYNEQFF.

V gene TRBV19 combines with J gene TRBJ1-5; a weak D match, TRBD1 (6 bases). Trimming took off 6 bases at V and 6 bases at J, with 12 bases between the two ends. The CDR3 is 13 amino acids. Per the germline V gene, CDR1 is LNHDA and CDR2 is SQIVND (reference sequence). CDR3 loop: CASRGTLSQPQHF. As DNA, the CDR3 is TGTGCCAGTAGGGGGACACTTAGTCAGCCCCAGCATTTT.

DNA of the CDR3: TGTGCCAGCACCTCGATTGGGGACGAGCAGTACTTC. It codes for CASTSIGDEQYF. The rearrangement uses TRBV2 and TRBJ2-7; D remains unclear. CDR1 is SNHLY, CDR2 FYNNEI, per germline. The germline V and J ends were trimmed by 7 bases and 5 bases, with 12 bases remaining between them. There are 12 residues in the CDR3.

This sequence joins TRBV5-1 and TRBJ1-1, with D unclear. With 0 bases removed from V and 3 bases from J, the gap between germline ends came to 12 bases. CDR1 is SGHRS and CDR2 is YFSETQ in the germline V gene. This CDR3 region has 15 residues. CDR3: CASSLGTGVDTEAFF. In DNA form, the CDR3 reads TGCGCCAGCAGCTTGGGGACCGGGGTGGACACTGAAGCTTTCTTT. The variable domain in full, with the rest retrieved from reference TRBV5-1 and TRBJ1-1, is KAGVTQTPRYLIKTRGQQVTLSCSPISGHRSVSWYQQTPGQGLQFLFEYFSETQRNKGNFPGRFSGRQFSNSRSEMNVSTLELGDSALYLCASSLGTGVDTEAFFGQGTRLTVV.

The chain carries TRBV5-5 and TRBJ2-7; TRBD1 agrees at 9 bases. CDR1 SGHKS and CDR2 YYEKEE come from the germline V gene (reference sequence). The CDR3 is made up of 14 amino acids. The J segment lost 3 bases and the V segment lost 4 bases, leaving 5 bases of the junction unmatched. The CDR3 sequence: CASSHPGQGYEQYF. For the CDR3, the DNA is TGTGCCAGCAGCCATCCGGGACAGGGCTACGAGCAGTACTTC.

In DNA, the CDR3 is TGTGCCAGCAGTTTGGGCTTCAATTCACCCCTCCACTTT. Amino acids: CASSLGFNSPLHF. This chain links TRBV12-3 or TRBV12-4 with TRBJ1-6; D not resolved. The CDR3 length is 13 residues. V shed 3 bases and J shed 7 bases, with 7 bases lying between them.

This chain links TRBV7-9 with TRBJ1-6; 8 bases agree with TRBD1. The CDR3 runs to 15 residues. V shed 1 base, J shed 7 bases, and the junction held 3 bases outside the gene matches. Per the germline V gene, CDR1 is SEHNR and CDR2 is FQNEAQ (reference sequence). CDR3 amino acids: CASSLGDRGNSPLHF. CDR3 in DNA: TGTGCCAGCAGCTTAGGCGACAGGGGAAATTCACCCCTCCACTTT.

The CDR3 spells CASSLVPHEQYF. CDR3 sequence (DNA): TGTGCCAGCAGTCTAGTGCCGCACGAGCAGTACTTC. The chain links TRBV12-3 or TRBV12-4 to TRBJ2-7; D call uncertain. With 5 bases removed from V and 5 bases from J, the gap between germline ends came to 10 bases. This CDR3 has 12 residues.

This chain joins TRBV7-9 and TRBJ2-1; 14 bases map to TRBD2. The CDR3 spans 15 residues. J gave up 9 bases and V 4 bases, and 5 bases lay outside the gene matches. Germline CDR1 and CDR2: SEHNR and FQNEAQ (reference sequence). The CDR3 bases are TGTGCCAGCAGCTCGACTAGCGGGGGGGCGAGTGAGCAGTTCTTC. Translation: CASSSTSGGASEQFF. Supplemented by reference TRBV7-9 and TRBJ2-1, the full variable domain reads DTGVSQNPRHKITKRGQNVTFRCDPISEHNRLYWYRQTLGQGPEFLTYFQNEAQLEKSRLLSDRFSAERPKGSFSTLEIQRTEQGDSAMYLCASSSTSGGASEQFFGPGTRLTVL.

This clone was seen just once. The CDR3 is CASSLVGTGPNTEAFF. The CDR3 DNA is TGTGCCAGCAGCTTGGTGGGGACAGGGCCGAACACTGAAGCTTTCTTT. The chain couples TRBV5-6 to TRBJ1-1, with 9 nucleotides matching TRBD1. Germline V CDR1 and CDR2: SGHDT, YYEEEE. J was trimmed by 1 base and V by 0 bases; bases with no gene match: 4. This CDR3 is built from 16 residues.

The chain uses TRBV4-1 and TRBJ2-7; D possibly corresponds to TRBD2 (6 bases). Germline assignment: CDR1 MGHRA and CDR2 YSYEKL. The CDR3 is 11 residues long. Deletions cut 3 bases from V and 6 bases from J, with 6 bases between. Written as DNA, the CDR3 is TGCGCCAGCAGCCACGGGGGCGAGCAGTACTTC. It is translated as CASSHGGEQYF.

This clone was recorded a few times. The chain carries TRBV7-8 and TRBJ2-1, with D tentatively TRBD2 (6 bases). This CDR3 spans 16 amino acids. The ends were cut back, 3 bases at V and 3 bases at J, with 15 bases in the middle. CDR1 and CDR2 (germline): SGHVS, FQNEAQ. The DNA of the CDR3 is TGTGCCAGCAGCTTGATGCGCGGGATTATCTACAATGAGCAGTTCTTC. This gives the protein CASSLMRGIIYNEQFF.

The chain couples TRBV19 to TRBJ1-5, with no clear D. CDR1 and CDR2 (germline): LNHDA, SQIVND (reference sequence). The CDR3 consists of 15 residues. V shed 3 bases and J shed 0 bases, with 9 bases lying between them. The CDR3 sequence is CASSIGTRSNQPQHF. The CDR3 nucleotides are TGTGCCAGTAGTATTGGCACCCGTAGCAATCAGCCCCAGCATTTT.

This clone has a single count. The chain uses TRBV7-2 and TRBJ1-1; 7 nucleotides line up with TRBD1. V shed 5 bases and J 5 bases; nucleotides not matched to a gene: 8. CDR1 and CDR2 (germline): SGHTA, FQGNSA. CDR3 length: 14 amino acids. The CDR3 spells CASSPRQGGTEAFF. CDR3 coding DNA: TGTGCCAGCAGCCCCAGACAGGGCGGAACTGAAGCTTTCTTT.

V usage is TRBV25-1 and J usage is TRBJ2-5, with D possibly being TRBD1 (6 bases). The CDR3 has 12 residues. V was clipped by 7 bases and J by 5 bases, with 11 bases between them. Germline V lookup: CDR1 MGHDK, CDR2 SYGVNS. The CDR3 loop reads CASIQGGETQYF. The CDR3 DNA reads TGTGCCAGCATACAAGGGGGTGAGACCCAGTACTTC.

CDR3 sequence (DNA): TGTGCCAGTCGGACCGAAACCCCATTGAACACTGAAGCTTTCTTT. Its protein product is CASRTETPLNTEAFF. The V gene is TRBV19, the J gene TRBJ1-1; D is uncertain. The CDR3 extends over 15 amino acids. Germline CDR1 is LNHDA and CDR2 is SQIVND (reference sequence). The V end was cut by 8 bases, the J end by 0 bases, with 16 bases between.

This chain links TRBV14 with TRBJ2-7; D possibly uses TRBD1 or TRBD2 (5 bases each). This CDR3 is 13 amino acids long. The ends were cut back, 1 base at V and 6 bases at J, with 10 bases in the middle. CDR1 and CDR2 from the germline V gene are SGHDN and FVKESK. This CDR3 reads CASSQGTGREQYF. CDR3 nucleotide sequence: TGTGCCAGCAGCCAAGGGACGGGGCGCGAGCAGTACTTC.

The chain links TRBV5-1 to TRBJ1-5, with D unclear. V shed 7 bases and J shed 7 bases, with 15 bases lying between them. CDR1 SGHRS and CDR2 YFSETQ come from the germline V gene. The CDR3 sequence is 13 residues long. The CDR3 DNA is TGCGCCAGCCATGTGTTGGGTAGGCAGCCCCAGCATTTT. It encodes CASHVLGRQPQHF.

This clone was detected only a few times. The V gene is TRBV2, the J gene TRBJ2-7, with a possible D match to TRBD2 (5 bases). Looked up from germline, CDR1 is SNHLY and CDR2 is FYNNEI. Trimming stripped 2 bases from V and 4 bases from J, with 9 bases between. The CDR3 runs 13 residues. As DNA, the CDR3 is TGTGCCAGCAGTGAAACTTGGAGGTACGAGCAGTACTTC. It codes for CASSETWRYEQYF.

CDR3 DNA: TGCGCCAGCAGCCAAGATAAGGGTTTCACTTACGAGCAGTACTTC. Translated: CASSQDKGFTYEQYF. V and J are TRBV4-3 and TRBJ2-7; D remains unclear. CDR3 length equals 15 residues. V was clipped by 0 bases and J by 4 bases, with 13 bases between them. CDR1 is LGHNA and CDR2 is YSLEER in the germline V gene.

This clone appeared once. The chain recombines TRBV11-1 with TRBJ2-7, with 8 bases identical to TRBD2. CDR1 and CDR2 (germline): SGHAT, FQDESV (reference sequence). V shed 5 bases and J 2 bases; nucleotides not matched to a gene: 2. This CDR3 region has 13 residues. This chain's CDR3 is CASSPGLAYEQYF. Written as DNA, the CDR3 is TGTGCCAGCAGCCCGGGACTAGCCTACGAGCAGTACTTC.

The V call is TRBV7-2, the J call TRBJ2-1; 11 positions match TRBD2. J lost 10 bases, V lost 5 bases, and 10 bases had no gene match. This CDR3 has 15 amino acids. Germline V gene sequence: CDR1 SGHTA, CDR2 FQGNSA. The CDR3 DNA reads as TGTGCCAGCAGCCCCTATAGCGGGGGGGCATTAGAGCAGTTCTTC. Residues: CASSPYSGGALEQFF.

The chain links TRBV2 to TRBJ1-3, with 7 bases aligning to TRBD1. The CDR3 contains 15 residues. The V and J ends lost 4 bases and 0 bases, in that order; junction bases with no gene match: 3. CDR1 and CDR2 (germline): SNHLY, FYNNEI. The CDR3 DNA is TGTGCCAGCAGTGTAGAGGGGGCCTCTGGAAACACCATATATTTT. Translating gives CASSVEGASGNTIYF.